This TCR beta chain derives from a study of blood T cell repertoires in COVID-19 (dated by TCRdb to 2018 to 2021). About the investigation overall: Samples covering the acute and convalescent phases of COVID-19 were provided by collaborators in the United States, Italy and Spain. The material from the prospective study consisted of cDNA or gDNA derived from T cells, B-cell-depleted T cells, or PBMCs. The dataset comprised deeply sampled blood TCRbeta repertoires from subjects exposed to, actively infected with, or recovered from COVID-19. A freely available public database, intended as a resource for researchers studying the immune response to SARS-CoV-2, is where the repertoires were released. Samples came from the ongoing ImmuneRACE study (first 160 participants) plus 1,254 subjects from 6 global collaborators. The sample metadata nearly always contained a de-identified subject ID, COVID-19 status, age in years and sex. Where HLA class I and class II types were available, the types were taken from metadata supplied by the sample provider, not from assay-based typing.

TCRbeta CDR3 regions were amplified from genomic DNA by means of the immunoSEQ Assay, a bias-controlled multiplex PCR. The original methods were these. The number of nucleated cells in each sample was estimated by amplification of reference gene primers within the assay. To quantify the absolute abundance of each unique TCRbeta CDR3 rearrangement, sequence reads were collapsed and filtered. For each sample, productive Simpson clonality was calculated as the square root of Simpson's diversity index over productive rearrangements. The table was pulled from immuneACCESS by TCRdb, which kept in-frame rearrangements only. Such tables lose some clones; where checked, under half of the loss comes from unresolved V genes, and the rest has no known cause. That table is the source of V, J and clone size, and D and trimming were worked out from the DNA. In this sample the table shows about 120,000 clones, approximately 87% of which occur a single time. The top ten clonotypes cover 2% to 2.5% of the sample.

From the cysteine through the phenylalanine, the CDR3 covers 11 amino acids. The retained sequence is limited to the CDR3, 33 bases, with the frame set at the first base. Trimming takes 5 bases from V and 8 bases from J, and the germline ends sit 7 bases apart. CDR1 and CDR2 are read off the germline V gene as SGHVS and FQNEAQ. Overall results and qualifications from the work: Clinical and demographic metadata were provided uncurated, with the amount varying by source and participant.

Regarding this clone: This receptor's antigen is unknown. Base qualities are not provided; no much larger clone lies one nucleotide away.

Whole blood was collected in K2EDTA tubes by collaborating institutions according to the institutions' own protocols. For TCRbeta analysis, collaborator samples were shipped as frozen whole blood, as isolated PBMCs, or as DNA extracted from either sample type. The sample was peripheral blood. The chain couples TRBV7-8 to TRBJ2-1, with the identity of the D gene unclear. This clonotype originated in a woman aged 45-65 years with acute or convalescent COVID-19. The nucleotide sequence is given as TGTGCCAGCAGCCCCACGGATGAGCAGTTCTTC. It codes for CASSPTDEQFF.